Listed here is a single TCR beta chain. Primers for the PCR totalled 60 Vbeta and 13 Jbeta. Data came from immunoSEQ multiplex PCR; TCRdb stores just in-frame clones and leaves some out. The specimen's table records 150,000 or so clones. The data originate from a study of cytomegalovirus exposure and HLA in healthy donors. The CDR3 contains 17 residues. The junction had 10 bases not matched to a gene; V was cut back by 5 bases and J by 0 bases. Germline-derived CDR1 and CDR2 are LNHNV and YYDKDF (reference sequence). The rearrangement joins TRBV15 to TRBJ2-1; TRBD2 matches 7 bases. Sequenced: PBMCs. The sequence came from a woman aged 50 to 60 in good health and CMV-seronegative. The chain's CDR3 is CATSLGLGGSSYNEQFF. The CDR3 DNA is TGTGCCACCAGCTTGGGCCTCGGCGGGAGCTCCTACAATGAGCAGTTCTTC.